Shown below are 32 T cell receptor beta chains from a single sample sequenced in a study of blood T cell repertoires in COVID-19 (dated by TCRdb to 2018 to 2021). The library was made by the immunoSEQ multiplex PCR assay. TCRdb re-hosts the immuneACCESS table, in-frame sequences only. Its copies lack some clones; in the studies checked, an unresolved V gene accounts for under half of them, and the cause for the rest is not known. The sample table holds roughly 250,000 clones, of which 75% to 90% were seen once. 3.5% to 5.5% of the sample is held by the ten biggest clonotypes. The source material was PBMCs or T cells enriched from blood (not recorded which). These receptors came from a woman aged 25 to 39 who had recovered from COVID-19.

V is TRBV6-5 and J is TRBJ2-7, with TRBD1 matching 9 bases. The germline gives CDR1 MNHEY, CDR2 SVGAGI. This CDR3 region has 15 residues. The ends lost 7 bases at V and 0 bases at J; junction bases unmatched: 7. The CDR3 DNA sequence: TGTGCCAGCAACCGGGACAGGGTCCCCTCCTACGAGCAGTACTTC. It encodes CASNRDRVPSYEQYF.

This clone was recorded many times. This chain uses TRBV11-3 with TRBJ2-7; TRBD2 is a possible D gene (6 bases). The CDR3 runs 13 residues. Germline CDR1 SGHNT, CDR2 YENEEA. The germline V and J ends were trimmed by 0 bases and 3 bases, with 6 bases remaining between them. CDR3 in amino acids: CASSLEAGYEQYF. The CDR3 region has the DNA TGTGCCAGCAGCTTAGAAGCGGGCTACGAGCAGTACTTC.

The V gene is TRBV5-1, the J gene TRBJ2-1; no reliable D call. CDR3 length: 15 amino acids. The ends were cut back, 0 bases at V and 2 bases at J, with 9 bases in the middle. Germline V CDR1 and CDR2: SGHRS, YFSETQ. CDR3 DNA: TGCGCCAGCAGCTTGGATCAGGCCACCTACAATGAGCAGTTCTTC. As protein: CASSLDQATYNEQFF. Full variable domain (remainder filled in from reference TRBV5-1 and TRBJ2-1): KAGVTQTPRYLIKTRGQQVTLSCSPISGHRSVSWYQQTPGQGLQFLFEYFSETQRNKGNFPGRFSGRQFSNSRSEMNVSTLELGDSALYLCASSLDQATYNEQFFGPGTRLTVL.

V is TRBV2 and J is TRBJ2-7; tentatively, D is TRBD1 (5 bases). Germline V gene lookup returns CDR1 SNHLY and CDR2 FYNNEI. V gave up 10 bases and J gave up 3 bases, with 10 bases separating them. CDR3 length equals 11 residues. The CDR3 sequence: CATGQGYEQYF. The CDR3 DNA reads TGTGCCACCGGGCAGGGCTACGAGCAGTACTTC.

The V and J genes are TRBV28 and TRBJ1-6; 9 bases are shared with TRBD1. Trimming took 3 bases from V and 14 from J; bases not matched to a gene: 14. The CDR3 has 16 residues. Germline V lookup: CDR1 MDHEN, CDR2 SYDVKM. The CDR3 reads CASSFAPGQGLSALHF. DNA of the CDR3: TGTGCCAGCAGTTTTGCCCCGGGACAGGGACTTTCGGCCCTCCACTTT.

The V and J genes are TRBV5-6 and TRBJ1-6; 9 bases line up with TRBD1. CDR1 is SGHDT, CDR2 YYEEEE, per germline. Trimming removed 4 bases from V and 2 bases from J; junction bases left unmatched: 4. The CDR3 sequence is 16 residues long. This CDR3 reads CASSARQGAYNSPLHF. The CDR3 nucleotides are TGTGCCAGCAGCGCAAGACAGGGGGCCTATAATTCACCCCTCCACTTT.

The rearrangement uses TRBV7-9 and TRBJ1-1; D unresolved. This CDR3 comprises 13 residues. CDR1 and CDR2 from the germline V gene are SEHNR and FQNEAQ (reference sequence). V lost 2 bases and J lost 5, with 9 bases in between. This chain's CDR3 is CASSLPPRTEAFF. The CDR3 DNA reads TGTGCCAGCAGCTTACCCCCTCGTACTGAAGCTTTCTTT.

This chain uses TRBV28 with TRBJ1-1; D gene ambiguous. Per germline, CDR1 MDHEN and CDR2 SYDVKM. The germline V and J ends were trimmed by 6 bases and 0 bases, with 11 bases remaining between them. The CDR3 runs to 14 residues. The CDR3 DNA reads as TGTGCCAGCAGGTACAGAATTATGAACACTGAAGCTTTCTTT. Translated: CASRYRIMNTEAFF.

V gene TRBV2 combines with J gene TRBJ1-2; a possible D gene is TRBD1 (5 bases). The CDR3 has 16 amino acids. V lost 5 bases and J lost 3, with 19 bases in between. Germline CDR1 reads SNHLY; CDR2 reads FYNNEI. DNA for the CDR3: TGTGCCAGCAGTTCGGGGGGGGTCGGGTTAGACTATGGCTACACCTTC. It is translated as CASSSGGVGLDYGYTF.

This clone was observed once. This rearrangement joins TRBV9 to TRBJ1-2; possible D gene TRBD1, 6 bases. Trimming removed 4 bases at V and 8 bases at J, with 18 bases between. Germline CDR1 is SGDLS and CDR2 is YYNGEE. The CDR3 totals 14 residues. CDR3 in amino acids: CASSHNFGGRGYTF. The CDR3, as DNA: TGTGCCAGCAGCCACAACTTCGGGGGGCGGGGCTACACCTTC.

The V gene is TRBV7-8, the J gene TRBJ2-7, with D possibly being TRBD2 (7 bases). Deletions cut 5 bases from V and 6 bases from J, with 20 bases between. The CDR3 is 15 amino acids. Germline V CDR1 and CDR2: SGHVS, FQNEAQ. As DNA, the CDR3 is TGTGCCAGCAGCCCGGGGGGACACCAGCACGGCGAGCAGTACTTC. Its protein product is CASSPGGHQHGEQYF.

This clone was seen more than once but under ten times. CDR3 nucleotides: TGTGCCAGCAGCATTACTAGCGCTCTAGCCAAAAACATTCAGTACTTC. This codes for CASSITSALAKNIQYF. This chain links TRBV5-6 with TRBJ2-4; 7 bases match TRBD2. The trim removed 4 bases at V and 0 bases at J, leaving 7 bases unmatched. The CDR3 extends over 16 amino acids. Looked up from germline, CDR1 is SGHDT and CDR2 is YYEEEE.

V gene TRBV6-9 combines with J gene TRBJ2-3; D gene unclear. Between the trimmed V and J ends, which lost 0 bases and 4 bases, there was a span of 8 bases. CDR3 length: 14 amino acids. Germline V gene data show CDR1 as MNHGY and CDR2 as SVAAGI. CDR3 region: CASSYSTSPDTQYF. CDR3 DNA: TGTGCCAGCAGTTATTCAACATCGCCAGATACGCAGTATTTT.

This chain uses TRBV7-2 with TRBJ2-3; D is unclear. The CDR3 loop spans 12 amino acids. V dropped 2 bases and J dropped 7 bases, with 7 bases sitting between them. Germline V gene lookup returns CDR1 SGHTA and CDR2 FQGNSA. In DNA form, the CDR3 reads TGTGCCAGCAGCTTAACGGTTTATACGCAGTATTTT. It codes for CASSLTVYTQYF.

The chain employs TRBV6-5 and TRBJ2-2; D unclear. Deletions cut 2 bases from V and 6 bases from J, with 7 bases between. The CDR3 is 13 amino acids. Germline V CDR1 and CDR2: MNHEY, SVGAGI. The CDR3 DNA follows: TGTGCCAGCAGTTACCTAGGTGCCGGGGAGCTGTTTTTT. Residues: CASSYLGAGELFF.

The chain employs TRBV13 and TRBJ2-7; TRBD2 matches at 12 bases. The germline V gene has CDR1 PRHDT and CDR2 FYEKMQ (reference sequence). The CDR3 is made up of 14 amino acids. J was trimmed by 9 bases and V by 6 bases; bases with no gene match: 9. Here the CDR3 DNA reads TGTGCCAGCAGAACTAGCGGGGGGCTTACAGGGCAGTACTTC. Protein: CASRTSGGLTGQYF. The whole variable domain, remainder taken from reference TRBV13 and TRBJ2-7, is AAGVIQSPRHLIKEKRETATLKCYPIPRHDTVYWYQQGPGQDPQFLISFYEKMQSDKGSIPDRFSAQQFSDYHSELNMSSLELGDSALYFCASRTSGGLTGQYFGPGTRLTVT.

The V call is TRBV9, the J call TRBJ2-1; 10 bases map to TRBD2. V shed 0 bases, J shed 4 bases, and the junction held 7 bases outside the gene matches. The CDR3 covers 17 residues. CDR1 and CDR2 (germline): SGDLS, YYNGEE. CDR3 region: CASSVASGGGGYNEQFF. DNA for the CDR3: TGTGCCAGCAGCGTAGCTAGCGGGGGCGGGGGATACAATGAGCAGTTCTTC.

This chain connects TRBV29-1 to TRBJ1-2, with TRBD1 matching 8 bases. The CDR3 has 13 amino acids. Germline CDR1 SQVTM, CDR2 ANQGSEA. Trimming removed 7 bases from V and 12 bases from J; junction bases left unmatched: 16. The CDR3 is CSGLAGQGGRHTF. CDR3 coding DNA: TGCAGCGGCCTTGCCGGACAGGGCGGCAGGCACACCTTC.

V gene TRBV3-1 (or the pseudogene TRBV3-2) combines with J gene TRBJ1-2; D is perhaps TRBD1 (5 bases). This CDR3 comprises 14 residues. Trimming took 1 base from V and 5 from J, leaving 11 bases between them. The germline V gene has CDR1 LGHDT and CDR2 YNNKEL (reference sequence). The DNA for the CDR3 is TGTGCCAGCAGCCAAGCTGGGGGAGGGTATGGCTACACCTTC. It encodes CASSQAGGGYGYTF.

The chain recombines TRBV27 with TRBJ2-1, with D possibly being TRBD1 (5 bases). The CDR3 runs to 14 residues. V gave up 5 bases and J gave up 8 bases, with 16 bases separating them. Germline loops: CDR1 MNHEY, CDR2 SMNVEV (reference sequence). CDR3 sequence reads: CASSPQPTGHEQFF. The DNA of the CDR3 is TGTGCCAGCAGTCCGCAGCCCACAGGTCATGAGCAGTTCTTC.

The chain has TRBV19 and TRBJ1-1; the D is unclear. Germline values: CDR1 LNHDA, CDR2 SQIVND (reference sequence). The CDR3 runs 15 residues. Trimming took off 2 bases at V and 3 bases at J, with 13 bases between the two ends. CDR3 nucleotides: TGTGCCAGTAGTATACGGACTTTAAGGGACACTGAAGCTTTCTTT. Protein: CASSIRTLRDTEAFF.

The rearrangement joins TRBV7-9 to TRBJ2-7; 11 bases line up with TRBD2. From germline, CDR1 is SEHNR and CDR2 FQNEAQ (reference sequence). The CDR3 contains 15 residues. With 1 base clipped from V and 4 bases from J, the junction kept 3 bases outside the gene matches. The CDR3 region is CASSLVAGGPYEQYF. The CDR3 region has the DNA TGTGCCAGCAGCTTAGTAGCGGGAGGGCCTTACGAGCAGTACTTC.

This sequence joins TRBV6-5 and TRBJ2-1; 9 bases align to TRBD2. After removal of 0 bases from V and 5 bases from J, the junction contained 5 bases not matched to a gene. Germline loops: CDR1 MNHEY, CDR2 SVGAGI. The CDR3 is made up of 16 amino acids. The CDR3 loop reads CASSYSSSGGNNEQFF. For the CDR3, the DNA is TGTGCCAGCAGTTACTCGAGTAGCGGGGGAAACAATGAGCAGTTCTTC.

This chain links TRBV5-6 with TRBJ2-7, with 11 bases aligning to TRBD1. Looked up from germline, CDR1 is SGHDT and CDR2 is YYEEEE. The ends lost 5 bases at V and 2 bases at J; junction bases unmatched: 6. This CDR3 has 15 residues. The CDR3 spells CASSFPGQGAYEQYF. The CDR3 DNA reads as TGTGCCAGCAGTTTTCCGGGACAGGGGGCCTACGAGCAGTACTTC.

This rearrangement joins TRBV11-2 to TRBJ2-1; D might be TRBD1 (6 bases). Germline values: CDR1 SGHAT, CDR2 FQNNGV. Between the trimmed V and J ends, which lost 4 bases and 6 bases, there was a span of 13 bases. This CDR3 contains 14 residues. CDR3 amino acids: CASSSPTGFNEQFF. CDR3 bases: TGTGCCAGCAGCTCCCCCACAGGGTTCAATGAGCAGTTCTTC.

The chain employs TRBV10-1 and TRBJ2-3, with 12 bases that match TRBD2. The CDR3 is 18 residues long. Germline CDR1 WNHNN, CDR2 SYGVQD (reference sequence). V lost 4 bases to trimming and J lost 0 bases; unmatched junction nucleotides: 8. DNA for the CDR3: TGCGCCAGCAGTGGACTAGCGGGGGAAACTACTAGCACAGATACGCAGTATTTT. This sequence encodes CASSGLAGETTSTDTQYF.

The V and J genes are TRBV11-2 and TRBJ2-3; TRBD1 matches at 10 bases. From germline, CDR1 is SGHAT and CDR2 FQNNGV. The junction had 2 bases not matched to a gene; V was cut back by 3 bases and J by 5 bases. This CDR3 spans 14 amino acids. CDR3 nucleotides: TGTGCCAGCAGCTTGGGACAGGGGAGAGATACGCAGTATTTT. Its translation: CASSLGQGRDTQYF.

The CDR3 here is CASYTGAGYEQYF. The CDR3 DNA is TGTGCCAGCTATACAGGGGCCGGCTACGAGCAGTACTTC. The gene calls are TRBV7-3 and TRBJ2-7; 7 nucleotides align to TRBD1. V lost 8 bases to trimming and J lost 3 bases; unmatched junction nucleotides: 7. The CDR3 consists of 13 residues. CDR1 is SGHTA, CDR2 FQGTGA, per germline.

The CDR3 coding sequence is TGTGCCAGCAGCCCCCTATGGACAGGATACAATGAGCAGTTCTTC. Translating gives CASSPLWTGYNEQFF. The chain carries TRBV3-1 (or the pseudogene TRBV3-2) and TRBJ2-1; 7 positions agree with TRBD1. Unmatched junction bases numbered 7, after V lost 4 bases and J lost 4 bases. The CDR3 covers 15 residues. Germline CDR1 LGHDT, CDR2 YNNKEL (reference sequence).

The chain uses TRBV19 and TRBJ2-7; 7 positions agree with TRBD2. The CDR3 sequence is 13 residues long. J was trimmed by 0 bases and V by 8 bases; bases with no gene match: 4. Per germline, CDR1 LNHDA and CDR2 SQIVND (reference sequence). This chain's CDR3 is CASAREDSYEQYF. CDR3 bases: TGTGCCAGTGCTCGGGAGGACTCCTACGAGCAGTACTTC.

The chain has TRBV7-9 and TRBJ2-6; D is unclear. The V and J ends lost 5 bases and 0 bases respectively, with 5 bases between them. CDR1 and CDR2 from the germline V gene are SEHNR and FQNEAQ (reference sequence). This CDR3 is built from 14 residues. The CDR3 reads CASSPVSGANVLTF. CDR3 DNA: TGTGCCAGCAGCCCAGTCTCTGGGGCCAACGTCCTGACTTTC.

This clone was observed a single time. The rearrangement links TRBV27 to TRBJ2-1; D remains ambiguous. Germline V gene lookup returns CDR1 MNHEY and CDR2 SMNVEV (reference sequence). The CDR3 spans 13 residues. V lost 2 bases, J lost 4 bases, and 6 bases lay in between. This chain's CDR3 is CASSLPPYNEQFF. In DNA form, the CDR3 reads TGTGCCAGCAGTTTACCCCCTTACAATGAGCAGTTCTTC.